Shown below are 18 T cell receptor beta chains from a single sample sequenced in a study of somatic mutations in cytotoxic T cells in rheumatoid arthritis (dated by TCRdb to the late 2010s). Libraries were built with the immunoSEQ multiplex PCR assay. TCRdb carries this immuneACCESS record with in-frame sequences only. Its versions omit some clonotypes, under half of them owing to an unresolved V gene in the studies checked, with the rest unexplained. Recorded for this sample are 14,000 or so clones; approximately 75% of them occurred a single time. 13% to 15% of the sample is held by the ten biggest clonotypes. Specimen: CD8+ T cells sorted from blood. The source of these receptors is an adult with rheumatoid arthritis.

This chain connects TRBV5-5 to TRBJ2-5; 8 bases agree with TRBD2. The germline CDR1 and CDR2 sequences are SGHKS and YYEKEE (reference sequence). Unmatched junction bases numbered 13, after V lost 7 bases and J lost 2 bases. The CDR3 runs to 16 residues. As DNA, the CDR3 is TGTGCCAGCTCTCTGGGGCTAGCGGGTCTTCAAGAGACCCAGTACTTC. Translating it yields CASSLGLAGLQETQYF.

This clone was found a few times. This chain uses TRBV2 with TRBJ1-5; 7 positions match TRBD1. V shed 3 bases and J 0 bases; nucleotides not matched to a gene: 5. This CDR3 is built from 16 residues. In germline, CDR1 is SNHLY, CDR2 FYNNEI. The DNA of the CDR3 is TGTGCCAGCAGTGAGACAGGGCCCCATAGCAATCAGCCCCAGCATTTT. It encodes CASSETGPHSNQPQHF.

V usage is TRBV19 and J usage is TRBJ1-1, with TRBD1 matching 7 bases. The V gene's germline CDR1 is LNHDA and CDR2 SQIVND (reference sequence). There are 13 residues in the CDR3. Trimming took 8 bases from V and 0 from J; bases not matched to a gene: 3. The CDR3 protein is CASGDSLNTEAFF. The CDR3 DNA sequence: TGTGCCAGTGGGGACAGCCTGAACACTGAAGCTTTCTTT.

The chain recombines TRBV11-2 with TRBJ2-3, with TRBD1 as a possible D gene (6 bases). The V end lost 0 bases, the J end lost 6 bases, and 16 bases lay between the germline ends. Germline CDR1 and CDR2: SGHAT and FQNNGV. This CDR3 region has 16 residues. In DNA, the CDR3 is TGTGCCAGCAGCTTAGATTCCTTACAGGGAGTGGATACGCAGTATTTT. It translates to CASSLDSLQGVDTQYF.

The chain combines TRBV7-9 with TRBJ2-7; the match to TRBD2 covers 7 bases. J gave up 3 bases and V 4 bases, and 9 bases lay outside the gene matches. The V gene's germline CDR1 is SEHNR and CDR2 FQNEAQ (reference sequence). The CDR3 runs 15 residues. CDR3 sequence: CASSSTGGPSYEQYF. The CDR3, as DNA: TGTGCCAGCAGCTCCACGGGAGGTCCCAGCTACGAGCAGTACTTC. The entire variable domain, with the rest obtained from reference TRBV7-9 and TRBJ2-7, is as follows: DTGVSQNPRHKITKRGQNVTFRCDPISEHNRLYWYRQTLGQGPEFLTYFQNEAQLEKSRLLSDRFSAERPKGSFSTLEIQRTEQGDSAMYLCASSSTGGPSYEQYFGPGTRLTVT.

CDR3 sequence reads: CASSLVGGEAFF. CDR3 coding DNA: TGTGCCAGCAGCTTAGTGGGCGGTGAAGCTTTCTTT. This chain connects TRBV11-2 to TRBJ1-1, with D uncertain. V was shortened by 1 base and J by 7 bases, with 7 bases between the two germline ends. The CDR3 loop spans 12 amino acids. The germline CDR1 and CDR2 sequences are SGHAT and FQNNGV.

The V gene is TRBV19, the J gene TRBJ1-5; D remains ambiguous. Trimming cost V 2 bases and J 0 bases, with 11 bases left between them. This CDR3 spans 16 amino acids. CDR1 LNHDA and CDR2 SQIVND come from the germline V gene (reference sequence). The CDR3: CASSITTGHSNQPQHF. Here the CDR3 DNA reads TGTGCCAGTAGTATAACTACTGGGCATAGCAATCAGCCCCAGCATTTT.

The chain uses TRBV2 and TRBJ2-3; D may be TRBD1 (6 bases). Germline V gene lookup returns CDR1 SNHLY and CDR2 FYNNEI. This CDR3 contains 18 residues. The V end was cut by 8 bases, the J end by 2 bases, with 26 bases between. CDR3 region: CASSFAVAGDGDTDTQYF. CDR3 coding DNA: TGTGCCAGCTCCTTTGCTGTGGCAGGGGATGGTGACACAGATACGCAGTATTTT.

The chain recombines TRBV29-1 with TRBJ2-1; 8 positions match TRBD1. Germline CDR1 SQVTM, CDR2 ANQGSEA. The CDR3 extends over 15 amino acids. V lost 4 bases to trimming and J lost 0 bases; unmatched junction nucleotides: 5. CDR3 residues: CSVVGQGFSYNEQFF. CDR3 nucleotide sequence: TGCAGCGTTGTCGGACAGGGATTCTCCTACAATGAGCAGTTCTTC.

The CDR3 sequence: CASSYSGMGTEAFF. CDR3 DNA: TGTGCCAGCAGTTACTCAGGGATGGGGACTGAAGCTTTCTTT. The chain uses TRBV6-5 and TRBJ1-1; D gene ambiguous. The germline V gene encodes CDR1 MNHEY and CDR2 SVGAGI. Trimming shortened V by 0 bases and J by 5 bases, and 10 bases separated the two germline ends. This CDR3 has 14 amino acids.

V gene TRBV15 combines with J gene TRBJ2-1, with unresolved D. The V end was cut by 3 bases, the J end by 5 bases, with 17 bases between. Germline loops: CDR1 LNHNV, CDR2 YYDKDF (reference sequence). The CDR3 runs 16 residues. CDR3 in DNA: TGTGCCACCAGCAGGGAAGGACCGGCTCGGCACAATGAGCAGTTCTTC. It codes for CATSREGPARHNEQFF.

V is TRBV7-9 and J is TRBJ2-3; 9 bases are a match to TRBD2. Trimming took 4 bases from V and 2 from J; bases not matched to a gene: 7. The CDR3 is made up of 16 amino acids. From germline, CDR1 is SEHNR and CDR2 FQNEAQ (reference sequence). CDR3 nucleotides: TGTGCCAGCAGCTCCACGACTAGCGGCCCCACAGATACGCAGTATTTT. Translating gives CASSSTTSGPTDTQYF.

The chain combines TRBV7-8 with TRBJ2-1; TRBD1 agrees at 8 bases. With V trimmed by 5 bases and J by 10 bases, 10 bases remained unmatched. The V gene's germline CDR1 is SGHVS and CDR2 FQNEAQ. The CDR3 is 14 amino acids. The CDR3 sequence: CASSIPGTGLEQFF. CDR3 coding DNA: TGTGCCAGCAGCATCCCCGGGACAGGCCTAGAGCAGTTCTTC.

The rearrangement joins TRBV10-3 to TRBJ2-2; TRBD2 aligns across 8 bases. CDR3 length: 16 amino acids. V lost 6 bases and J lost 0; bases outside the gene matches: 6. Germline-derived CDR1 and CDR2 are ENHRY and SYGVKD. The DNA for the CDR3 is TGTGCCATCAGCATCACTAGCGGAGCGAACACCGGGGAGCTGTTTTTT. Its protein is CAISITSGANTGELFF.

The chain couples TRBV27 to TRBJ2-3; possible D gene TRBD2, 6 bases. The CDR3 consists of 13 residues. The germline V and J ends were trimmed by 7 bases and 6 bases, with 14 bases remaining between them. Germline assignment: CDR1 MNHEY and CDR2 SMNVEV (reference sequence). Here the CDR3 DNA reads TGTGCCAGCAATAATCTAGCGTTTGATACGCAGTATTTT. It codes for CASNNLAFDTQYF.

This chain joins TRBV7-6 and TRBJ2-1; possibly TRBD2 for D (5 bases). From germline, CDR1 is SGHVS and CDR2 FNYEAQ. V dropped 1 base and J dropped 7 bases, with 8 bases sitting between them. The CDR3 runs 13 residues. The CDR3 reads CASSLGGANEQFF. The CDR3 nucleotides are TGTGCCAGCAGCTTAGGGGGAGCTAATGAGCAGTTCTTC.

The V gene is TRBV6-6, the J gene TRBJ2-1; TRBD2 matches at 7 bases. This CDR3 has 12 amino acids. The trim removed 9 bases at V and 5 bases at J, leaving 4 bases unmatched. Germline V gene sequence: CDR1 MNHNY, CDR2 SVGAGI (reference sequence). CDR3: CASLAADNEQFF. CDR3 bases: TGTGCCAGTCTAGCGGCAGACAATGAGCAGTTCTTC.

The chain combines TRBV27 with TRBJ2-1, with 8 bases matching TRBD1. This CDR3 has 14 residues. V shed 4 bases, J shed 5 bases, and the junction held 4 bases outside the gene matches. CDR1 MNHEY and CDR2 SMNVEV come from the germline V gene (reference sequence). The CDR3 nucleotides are TGTGCCAGCAGTTGGACAGGGAGCAACAATGAGCAGTTCTTC. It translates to CASSWTGSNNEQFF.